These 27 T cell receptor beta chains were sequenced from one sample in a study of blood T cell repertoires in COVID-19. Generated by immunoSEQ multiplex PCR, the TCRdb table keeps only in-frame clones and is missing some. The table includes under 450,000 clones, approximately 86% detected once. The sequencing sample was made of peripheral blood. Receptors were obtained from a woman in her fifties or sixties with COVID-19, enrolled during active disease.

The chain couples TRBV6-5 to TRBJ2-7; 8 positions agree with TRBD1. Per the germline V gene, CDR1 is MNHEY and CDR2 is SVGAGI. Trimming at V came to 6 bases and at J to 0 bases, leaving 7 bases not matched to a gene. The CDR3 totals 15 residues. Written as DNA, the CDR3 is TGTGCCAGCAGCACGATAGGACAGGGCTCCTACGAGCAGTACTTC. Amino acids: CASSTIGQGSYEQYF.

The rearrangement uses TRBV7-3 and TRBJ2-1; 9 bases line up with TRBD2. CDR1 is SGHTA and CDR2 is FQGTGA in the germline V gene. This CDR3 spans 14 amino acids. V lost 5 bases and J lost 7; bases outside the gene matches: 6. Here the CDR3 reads CASSPGLAGNEQFF. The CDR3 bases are TGTGCCAGCAGCCCGGGACTAGCAGGGAATGAGCAGTTCTTC.

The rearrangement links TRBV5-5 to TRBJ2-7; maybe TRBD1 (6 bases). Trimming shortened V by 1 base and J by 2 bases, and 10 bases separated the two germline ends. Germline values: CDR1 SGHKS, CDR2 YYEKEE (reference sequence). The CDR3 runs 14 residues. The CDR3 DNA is TGTGCCAGCAGCTTGTGGGACATTACCTACGAGCAGTACTTC. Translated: CASSLWDITYEQYF.

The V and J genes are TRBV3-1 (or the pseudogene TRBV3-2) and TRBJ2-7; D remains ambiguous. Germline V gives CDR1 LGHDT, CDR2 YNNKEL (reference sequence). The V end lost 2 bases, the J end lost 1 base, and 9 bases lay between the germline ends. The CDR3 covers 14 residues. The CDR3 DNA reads TGTGCCAGCAGCCAAATTCCACGGTCCTACGAGCAGTACTTC. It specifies CASSQIPRSYEQYF.

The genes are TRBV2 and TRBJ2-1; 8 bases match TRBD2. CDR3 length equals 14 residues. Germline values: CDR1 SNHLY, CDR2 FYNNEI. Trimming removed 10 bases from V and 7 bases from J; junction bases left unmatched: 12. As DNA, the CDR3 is TGTGCCACCCCAACCGGCGGGGGGAAAAATGAGCAGTTCTTC. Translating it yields CATPTGGGKNEQFF.

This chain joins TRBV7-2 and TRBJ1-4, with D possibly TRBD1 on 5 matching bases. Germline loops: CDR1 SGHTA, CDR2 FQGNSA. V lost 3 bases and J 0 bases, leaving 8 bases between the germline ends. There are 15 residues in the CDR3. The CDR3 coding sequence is TGTGCCAGCAGCTTCAGGGCAACAACTAATGAAAAACTGTTTTTT. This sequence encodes CASSFRATTNEKLFF.

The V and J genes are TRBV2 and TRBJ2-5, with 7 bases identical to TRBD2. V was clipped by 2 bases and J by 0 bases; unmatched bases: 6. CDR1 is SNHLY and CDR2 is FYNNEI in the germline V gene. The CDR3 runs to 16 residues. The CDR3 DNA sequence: TGTGCCAGCAGTGAATCTTGGGGGGGGTACCAAGAGACCCAGTACTTC. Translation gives CASSESWGGYQETQYF.

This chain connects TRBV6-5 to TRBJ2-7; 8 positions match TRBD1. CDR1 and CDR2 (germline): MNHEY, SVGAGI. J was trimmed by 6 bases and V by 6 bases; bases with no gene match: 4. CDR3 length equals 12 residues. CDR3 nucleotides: TGTGCCAGCAGCCCAGGGGGCGGCGAGCAGTACTTC. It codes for CASSPGGGEQYF.

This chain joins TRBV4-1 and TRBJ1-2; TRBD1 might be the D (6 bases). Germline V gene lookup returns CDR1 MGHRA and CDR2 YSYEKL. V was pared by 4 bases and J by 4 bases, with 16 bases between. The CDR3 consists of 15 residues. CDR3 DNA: TGCGCCAGCAGCCCCGAGATCAGGGGACCCTATGGCTACACCTTC. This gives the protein CASSPEIRGPYGYTF.

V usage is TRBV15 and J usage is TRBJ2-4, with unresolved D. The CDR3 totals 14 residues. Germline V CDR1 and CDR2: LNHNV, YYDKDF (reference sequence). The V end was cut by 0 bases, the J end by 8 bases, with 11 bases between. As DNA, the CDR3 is TGTGCCACCAGCAGAGACACTCAACGGGACATTCAGTACTTC. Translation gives CATSRDTQRDIQYF.

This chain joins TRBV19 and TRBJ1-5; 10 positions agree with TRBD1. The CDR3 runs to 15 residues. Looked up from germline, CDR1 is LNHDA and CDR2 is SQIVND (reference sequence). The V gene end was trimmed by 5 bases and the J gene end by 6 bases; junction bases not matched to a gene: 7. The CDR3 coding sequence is TGTGCCAGTAGTTCCGGGACAGGGGAAACTCAGCCCCAGCATTTT. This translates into CASSSGTGETQPQHF. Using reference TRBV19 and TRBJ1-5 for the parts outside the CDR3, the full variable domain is DGGITQSPKYLFRKEGQNVTLSCEQNLNHDAMYWYRQDPGQGLRLIYYSQIVNDFQKGDIAEGYSVSREKKESFPLTVTSAQKNPTAFYLCASSSGTGETQPQHFGDGTRLSIL.

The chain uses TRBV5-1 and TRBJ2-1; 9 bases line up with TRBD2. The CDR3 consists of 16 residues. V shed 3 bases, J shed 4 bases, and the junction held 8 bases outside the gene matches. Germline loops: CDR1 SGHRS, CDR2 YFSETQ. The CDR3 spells CASSSIPGLAYNEQFF. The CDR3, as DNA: TGCGCCAGCAGCTCAATTCCGGGACTAGCTTACAATGAGCAGTTCTTC.

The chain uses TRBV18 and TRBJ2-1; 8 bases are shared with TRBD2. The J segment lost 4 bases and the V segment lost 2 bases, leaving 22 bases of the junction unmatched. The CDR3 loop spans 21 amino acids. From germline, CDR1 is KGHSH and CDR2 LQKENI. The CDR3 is CASSPSLSLTLSGGEYNEQFF. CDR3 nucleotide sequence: TGTGCCAGCTCACCAAGTCTCAGCCTGACGTTGAGCGGGGGTGAATACAATGAGCAGTTCTTC. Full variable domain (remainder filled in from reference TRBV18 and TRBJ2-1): NAGVMQNPRHLVRRRGQEARLRCSPMKGHSHVYWYRQLPEEGLKFMVYLQKENIIDESGMPKERFSAEFPKEGPSILRIQQVVRGDSAAYFCASSPSLSLTLSGGEYNEQFFGPGTRLTVL.

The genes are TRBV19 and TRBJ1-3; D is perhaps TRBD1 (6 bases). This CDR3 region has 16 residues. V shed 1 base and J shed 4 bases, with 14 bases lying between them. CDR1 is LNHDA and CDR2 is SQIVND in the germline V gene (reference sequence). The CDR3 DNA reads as TGTGCCAGTAGTATAGGAAGGGCAGGGACAGGAAACACCATATATTTT. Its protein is CASSIGRAGTGNTIYF.

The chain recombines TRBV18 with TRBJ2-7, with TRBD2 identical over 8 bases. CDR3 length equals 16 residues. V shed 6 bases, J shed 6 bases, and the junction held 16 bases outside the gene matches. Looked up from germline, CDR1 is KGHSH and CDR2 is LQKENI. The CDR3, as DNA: TGTGCCAGCTCCCTGGGAGCGGGGGTTACATCGGGCGAGCAGTACTTC. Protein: CASSLGAGVTSGEQYF.

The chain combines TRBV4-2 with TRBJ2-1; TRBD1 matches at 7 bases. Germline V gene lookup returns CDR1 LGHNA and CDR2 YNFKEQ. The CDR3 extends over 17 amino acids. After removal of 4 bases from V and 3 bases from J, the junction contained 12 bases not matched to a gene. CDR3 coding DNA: TGTGCCAGCAGCCCCTCCCTGACAGGGATTGGCTACAATGAGCAGTTCTTC. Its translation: CASSPSLTGIGYNEQFF.

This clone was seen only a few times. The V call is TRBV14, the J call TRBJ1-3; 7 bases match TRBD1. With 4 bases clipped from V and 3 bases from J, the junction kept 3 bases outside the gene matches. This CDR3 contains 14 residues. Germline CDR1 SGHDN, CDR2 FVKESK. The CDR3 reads CASSLTGFGNTIYF. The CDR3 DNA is TGTGCCAGCAGCCTGACAGGGTTTGGAAACACCATATATTTT. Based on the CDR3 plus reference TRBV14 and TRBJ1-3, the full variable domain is EAGVTQFPSHSVIEKGQTVTLRCDPISGHDNLYWYRRVMGKEIKFLLHFVKESKQDESGMPNNRFLAERTGGTYSTLKVQPAELEDSGVYFCASSLTGFGNTIYFGEGSWLTVV.

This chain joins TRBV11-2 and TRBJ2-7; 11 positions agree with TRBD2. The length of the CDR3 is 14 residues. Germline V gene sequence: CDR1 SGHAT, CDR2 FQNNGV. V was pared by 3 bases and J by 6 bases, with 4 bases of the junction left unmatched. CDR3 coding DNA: TGTGCCAGCAGCTTTAGCGGGGGGGCCTCCGAGCAGTACTTC. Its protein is CASSFSGGASEQYF. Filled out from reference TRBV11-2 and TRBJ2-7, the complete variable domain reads EAGVAQSPRYKIIEKRQSVAFWCNPISGHATLYWYQQILGQGPKLLIQFQNNGVVDDSQLPKDRFSAERLKGVDSTLKIQPAKLEDSAVYLCASSFSGGASEQYFGPGTRLTVT.

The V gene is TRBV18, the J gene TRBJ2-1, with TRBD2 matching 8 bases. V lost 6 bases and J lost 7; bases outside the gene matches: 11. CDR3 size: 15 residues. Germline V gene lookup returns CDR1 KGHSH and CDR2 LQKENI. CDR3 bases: TGTGCCAGCTCCCCGGGAACTAGCGGAATAAATGAGCAGTTCTTC. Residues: CASSPGTSGINEQFF.

CDR3 loop: CASSISYRTSTDTQYF. Here the CDR3 DNA reads TGTGCCAGTAGTATATCTTATAGGACTAGCACAGATACGCAGTATTTT. The chain carries TRBV19 and TRBJ2-3; tentatively, D is TRBD2 (5 bases). The CDR3 is 16 amino acids. Germline CDR1 reads LNHDA; CDR2 reads SQIVND (reference sequence). Between the trimmed V and J ends, which lost 2 bases and 0 bases, there was a span of 12 bases.

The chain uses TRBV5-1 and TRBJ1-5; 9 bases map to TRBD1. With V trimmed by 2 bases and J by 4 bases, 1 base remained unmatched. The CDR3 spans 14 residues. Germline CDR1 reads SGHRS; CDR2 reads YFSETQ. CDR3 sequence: CASSFGTGNQPQHF. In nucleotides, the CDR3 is TGCGCCAGCAGCTTTGGGACAGGGAATCAGCCCCAGCATTTT.

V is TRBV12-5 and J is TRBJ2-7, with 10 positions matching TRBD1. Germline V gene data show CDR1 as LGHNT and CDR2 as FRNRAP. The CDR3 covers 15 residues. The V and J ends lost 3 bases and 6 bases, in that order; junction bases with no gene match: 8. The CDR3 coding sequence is TGTGCTAGTGGTTTTTCCCGACAGGGGGCTGGCGAGCAGTACTTC. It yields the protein CASGFSRQGAGEQYF.

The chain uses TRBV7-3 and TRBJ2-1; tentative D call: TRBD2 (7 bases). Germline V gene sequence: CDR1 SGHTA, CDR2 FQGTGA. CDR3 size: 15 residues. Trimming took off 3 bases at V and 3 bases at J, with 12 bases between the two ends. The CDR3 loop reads CASSLRGPLYNEQFF. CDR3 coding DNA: TGTGCCAGCAGCTTGCGGGGGCCCCTCTACAATGAGCAGTTCTTC. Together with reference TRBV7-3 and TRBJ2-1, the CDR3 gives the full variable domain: GAGVSQTPSNKVTEKGKYVELRCDPISGHTALYWYRQSLGQGPEFLIYFQGTGAADDSGLPNDRFFAVRPEGSVSTLKIQRTERGDSAVYLCASSLRGPLYNEQFFGPGTRLTVL.

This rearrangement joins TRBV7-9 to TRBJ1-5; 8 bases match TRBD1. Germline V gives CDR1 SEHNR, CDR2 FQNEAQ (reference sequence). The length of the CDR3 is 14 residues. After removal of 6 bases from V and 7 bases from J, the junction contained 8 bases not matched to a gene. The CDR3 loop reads CASSEDRENQPQHF. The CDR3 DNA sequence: TGTGCCAGCAGTGAGGACAGGGAGAACCAGCCCCAGCATTTT.

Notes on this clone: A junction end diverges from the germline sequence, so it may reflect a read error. The CDR3 coding sequence is TGTGCCAGCAGTGTAGGGGCGCAAACCTACGAGCAGTACTTC. This translates into CASSVGAQTYEQYF. This chain uses TRBV9 with TRBJ2-7; D may be TRBD1 (5 bases). Germline CDR1 reads SGDLS; CDR2 reads YYNGEE. The CDR3 extends over 14 amino acids.

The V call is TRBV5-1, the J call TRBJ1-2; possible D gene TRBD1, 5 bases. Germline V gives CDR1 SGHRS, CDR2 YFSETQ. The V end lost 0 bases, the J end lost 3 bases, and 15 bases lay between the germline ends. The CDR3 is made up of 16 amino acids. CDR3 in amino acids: CASSLAPTARYYGYTF. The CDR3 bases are TGCGCCAGCAGCTTGGCACCGACAGCTCGTTACTATGGCTACACCTTC.

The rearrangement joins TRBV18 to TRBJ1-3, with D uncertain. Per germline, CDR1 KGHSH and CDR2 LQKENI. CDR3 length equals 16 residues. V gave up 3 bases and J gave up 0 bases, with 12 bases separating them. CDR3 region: CASSPLDGSSGNTIYF. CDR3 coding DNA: TGTGCCAGCTCACCTTTGGACGGGAGCTCTGGAAACACCATATATTTT.